The 7 T cell receptor beta chains listed next were all sequenced from one sample in a study of CD8 T cells in Susac syndrome. RNA, at about 0.45 to 1 ug, was reverse transcribed with random hexamers. TCRdb passed the immunoSEQ multiplex PCR reads through MiXCR, listing each CDR3 protein once. Of about 84,000 distinct CDR3 sequences in the sample, around 96% were seen once. The sample was CD8+ T cells from PBMCs. These receptors all stem from a human donor with Susac syndrome.

J is TRBJ2-2 and V is TRBV6-6; no firm D call. The V end was cut by 2 bases, the J end by 6 bases, with 10 bases between. The CDR3 spans 14 residues. In germline, CDR1 is MNHNY, CDR2 SVGAGI (reference sequence). The CDR3 nucleotides are TGTGCCAGCAGTTACGACCACCTCGCCGGGGAGCTGTTTTTT. As protein: CASSYDHLAGELFF.

This chain joins TRBV7-9 and TRBJ1-1; 8 bases are a match to TRBD1. The CDR3 covers 13 residues. Germline-derived CDR1 and CDR2 are SEHNR and FQNEAQ (reference sequence). V lost 3 bases to trimming and J lost 4 bases; unmatched junction nucleotides: 1. The CDR3 protein is CASSFQGATEAFF. In DNA form, the CDR3 reads TGTGCCAGCAGCTTCCAGGGGGCCACTGAAGCTTTCTTT.

Note on this clonotype: An end of the junction does not agree with germline; a read error may underlie this. The CDR3 nucleotides are TGCAGCGTGGAAGTCCCCTCAGCATCCTACGAGCAGTACTTC. Translation: CSVEVPSASYEQYF. This rearrangement joins TRBV29-1 to TRBJ2-7; D gene uncertain. Germline values: CDR1 SQVTM, CDR2 ANQGSEA. The CDR3 contains 14 residues.

V and J are TRBV7-9 and TRBJ1-1, with 8 bases identical to TRBD1. The germline V gene encodes CDR1 SEHNR and CDR2 FQNEAQ (reference sequence). The ends lost 5 bases at V and 0 bases at J; junction bases unmatched: 8. The CDR3 sequence is 16 residues long. This CDR3 is CASSPSTGALNTEAFF. CDR3 in DNA: TGTGCCAGCAGCCCTTCGACAGGGGCTTTGAACACTGAAGCTTTCTTT.

The rearrangement joins TRBV20-1 to TRBJ1-6; no reliable D call. V gave up 8 bases and J gave up 2 bases, with 7 bases separating them. CDR3 size: 12 residues. Germline CDR1 reads DFQATT; CDR2 reads SNEGSKA (reference sequence). CDR3 bases: TGCAGTCCGGGTCCCTATAATTCACCCCTCCACTTT. Translated, it gives CSPGPYNSPLHF.

This rearrangement joins TRBV29-1 to TRBJ2-1; TRBD1 might be the D (5 bases). CDR1 is SQVTM, CDR2 ANQGSEA, per germline. V was shortened by 1 base and J by 6 bases, with 13 bases between the two germline ends. CDR3 size: 14 residues. CDR3 region: CSVEGENQGNEQFF. CDR3 in DNA: TGCAGCGTTGAAGGCGAGAACCAGGGCAATGAGCAGTTCTTC.

This clonotype was detected only once. The chain is built from TRBV25-1 and TRBJ2-7, with D unclear. Germline V gene lookup returns CDR1 MGHDK and CDR2 SYGVNS. CDR3 length equals 11 residues. V was clipped by 3 bases and J by 4 bases, with 4 bases between them. DNA for the CDR3: TGTGCCAGCAGTGATACTTACGAGCAGTACTTC. Amino acid sequence: CASSDTYEQYF.